The rows below give T cell receptor beta chains drawn from one sample of a study of cytomegalovirus exposure and HLA in healthy donors. Generated by immunoSEQ multiplex PCR, the TCRdb table keeps only in-frame clones and is missing some. The table has some 78,000 clones, 80% seen once; the top ten hold 32%. Sequencing was done on a sample of PBMCs. The receptor set was obtained from a middle-aged man in good health and CMV-seropositive. The CDR3 runs from the conserved cysteine through the conserved F or W. The D gene is left open where the match is weak. The size of a clone is reported for some rows only, either as once, few or many, or as a class for expanded clones.

V,length,D,size,J,CDR3,DNA
TRBV27,13,TRBD2,few,TRBJ2-7,CATGAGPSYEQYF,TGTGCCACCGGAGCGGGACCCTCCTACGAGCAGTACTTC
TRBV27,14,.,.,TRBJ2-3,CASSPRADTDTQYF,TGTGCCAGCAGTCCTCGAGCTGACACAGATACGCAGTATTTT
TRBV5-5,14,.,.,TRBJ1-5,CASSLGGLHQPQHF,TGTGCCAGCAGCTTGGGAGGGCTACATCAGCCCCAGCATTTT
TRBV6-1,16,TRBD1,.,TRBJ2-5,CASSDRTGAGRETQYF,TGTGCCAGCAGTGACCGGACAGGAGCAGGTAGAGAGACCCAGTACTTC
TRBV18,13,TRBD2,.,TRBJ2-5,CASSGLAESHQYF,TGTGCCAGCTCCGGACTAGCGGAGTCCCACCAGTACTTC
TRBV7-6,11,.,.,TRBJ1-1,CASGTGSEAFF,TGTGCCAGCGGAACAGGGTCTGAAGCTTTCTTT
TRBV27,15,TRBD1,.,TRBJ1-4,CASSFNGQGTEKLFF,TGTGCCAGCAGTTTCAACGGACAGGGGACTGAAAAACTGTTTTTT
TRBV2,15,.,.,TRBJ1-5,CASSEDQVSNQPQHF,TGTGCCAGCAGTGAAGACCAGGTTAGCAATCAGCCCCAGCATTTT
TRBV19,13,TRBD1,once,TRBJ1-1,CASSGTANTEAFF,TGTGCCAGTAGTGGGACAGCGAACACTGAAGCTTTCTTT
TRBV4-1,14,TRBD1,.,TRBJ2-7,CASSRPGQVSEQYF,TGCGCCAGCAGCCGCCCGGGACAGGTCTCCGAGCAGTACTTC
TRBV5-1,17,TRBD2,.,TRBJ2-1,CASSLETSGSSYNEQFF,TGCGCCAGCAGCTTGGAAACTAGCGGGAGCTCCTACAATGAGCAGTTCTTC
TRBV5-1,17,TRBD2,once,TRBJ2-7,CASSSGTSGTGNYEQYF,TGCGCCAGCAGCTCCGGGACTAGCGGGACGGGAAACTACGAGCAGTACTTC
TRBV6-6,15,.,.,TRBJ1-1,CASSYSTELFTEAFF,TGTGCCAGCAGTTACTCGACAGAACTCTTCACTGAAGCTTTCTTT
TRBV21-1,14,.,.,TRBJ2-1,CAIPSGGVSNEQFF,TGTGCCATCCCTAGCGGCGGAGTGAGTAATGAGCAGTTCTTC
TRBV2,21,.,.,TRBJ2-3,CASSEESGVGLVVHSTDTQYF,TGTGCCAGCAGTGAAGAATCGGGGGTGGGGCTAGTCGTACATAGCACAGATACGCAGTATTTT
TRBV5-1,15,.,.,TRBJ1-1,CASSLGGGLGTEAFF,TGCGCCAGCAGCCTCGGCGGAGGGTTGGGGACTGAAGCTTTCTTT
TRBV5-1,15,.,few,TRBJ2-3,CASSPLGATTDTQYF,TGCGCCAGCAGCCCGCTGGGCGCCACCACAGATACGCAGTATTTT
TRBV9,17,.,.,TRBJ2-1,CASSPRERRGGNNEQFF,TGTGCCAGCAGCCCCCGCGAAAGGCGCGGCGGGAACAATGAGCAGTTCTTC
TRBV30,15,.,.,TRBJ2-6,CAWEQGSGGANGLTF,TGTGCCTGGGAACAGGGTTCGGGTGGGGCCAACGGCCTGACTTTC
TRBV5-4,17,.,.,TRBJ2-7,CASSSPLQGSGSYEQYF,TGTGCCAGCAGCTCCCCCCTACAGGGATCTGGCTCCTACGAGCAGTACTTC
TRBV6-1,15,TRBD1,.,TRBJ1-1,CASSGGPQGASEAFF,TGTGCCAGCAGTGGGGGACCACAGGGGGCATCTGAAGCTTTCTTT
TRBV19,18,TRBD2,.,TRBJ2-1,CASKGGLASGGSYNEQFF,TGTGCCAGTAAAGGGGGCCTGGCTAGCGGGGGCTCCTACAATGAGCAGTTCTTC
TRBV7-2,15,.,.,TRBJ1-1,CASSSLTSMNTEAFF,TGTGCCAGCAGCTCGCTGACAAGCATGAACACTGAAGCTTTCTTT
TRBV4-2,14,TRBD1,.,TRBJ1-1,CASSQEQGDTEAFF,TGTGCCAGCAGCCAAGAACAGGGGGACACTGAAGCTTTCTTT
TRBV30,12,.,many,TRBJ1-1,CAWSASGDKAFF,TGTGCCTGGAGTGCAAGTGGGGACAAAGCTTTCTTT
TRBV20-1,11,.,.,TRBJ1-1,CSARFVGGAFF,TGCAGTGCTAGATTCGTGGGGGGAGCTTTCTTT
TRBV6-5,16,.,.,TRBJ2-7,CASSYSRDKHTYEQYF,TGTGCCAGCAGTTACTCTCGGGACAAGCATACGTACGAGCAGTACTTC
TRBV27,12,.,few,TRBJ2-1,CASSTGRGEQFF,TGTGCCAGCAGTACAGGGAGAGGTGAGCAGTTCTTC
TRBV2,15,TRBD2,.,TRBJ2-5,CASSDDAGVIETQYF,TGTGCCAGCAGTGATGATGCGGGAGTGATAGAGACCCAGTACTTC
TRBV4-1,16,.,once,TRBJ2-1,CASSQEDRPTVDEQFF,TGCGCCAGCAGCCAAGAGGACAGACCAACGGTCGATGAGCAGTTCTTC
TRBV30,15,TRBD1,.,TRBJ1-2,CAWSAPDRGVYGYTF,TGTGCCTGGAGTGCCCCGGACAGGGGGGTATATGGCTACACCTTC
TRBV2,14,.,.,TRBJ1-5,CASSEDRTNQPQHF,TGTGCCAGCAGTGAAGACAGGACCAATCAGCCCCAGCATTTT
TRBV10-3,17,TRBD2,.,TRBJ2-3,CAIRAGTSGRIPDTQYF,TGTGCCATCAGAGCCGGGACTAGCGGGAGGATCCCAGATACGCAGTATTTT
TRBV5-1,15,TRBD2,.,TRBJ2-1,CASSLASGRAHEQFF,TGCGCCAGCAGCTTGGCTAGCGGGAGGGCCCATGAGCAGTTCTTC
TRBV6-4,22,TRBD2,few,TRBJ2-7,CASRDYSAAGGPGIPSSYEQYF,TGTGCCAGCAGGGACTACTCAGCAGCGGGAGGGCCAGGGATTCCCTCTTCTTACGAGCAGTACTTC
TRBV19,16,.,.,TRBJ1-2,CASSTAGGAGGYGYTF,TGTGCCAGTAGCACCGCCGGGGGGGCTGGAGGGTATGGCTACACCTTC
TRBV6-1,13,TRBD1,.,TRBJ1-2,CASNRDRNYGYTF,TGTGCCAGCAACCGGGACAGGAACTATGGCTACACCTTC
TRBV7-9,16,TRBD2,.,TRBJ2-1,CASSPPGSGIRNEQFF,TGTGCCAGCAGCCCGCCGGGTAGCGGGATAAGGAATGAGCAGTTCTTC
TRBV29-1,13,TRBD1,.,TRBJ1-2,CSVGQGHLLGYTF,TGCAGCGTTGGACAGGGACATTTACTTGGCTACACCTTC
TRBV7-2,18,TRBD2,.,TRBJ2-3,CASSLKDGRANLADTQYF,TGTGCCAGCAGCTTAAAGGACGGGAGGGCCAATTTGGCAGATACGCAGTATTTT
TRBV30,15,TRBD2,.,TRBJ2-3,CAWRTTSGRIDTQYF,TGTGCCTGGAGGACGACTAGCGGGAGAATAGATACGCAGTATTTT
TRBV6-4,14,.,.,TRBJ1-2,CARHGGGLNYGYTF,TGTGCCCGACATGGGGGAGGGCTGAACTATGGCTACACCTTC